Reported below is one T cell receptor (beta chain). This specimen belongs to a study of TIL therapy for anti-PD-1-resistant metastatic lung cancer. Across the whole study: Patients had a median age of 54 years (range about 38-85). Half of patients were current or former smokers. By whole-exome sequencing, median non-synonymous tumor mutation burden was roughly 1.4 mutations per megabase.

As to time point: pre-treatment sample, taken before nivolumab and TIL therapy. Germline V gene lookup returns CDR1 MGHDK and CDR2 SYGVNS. This CDR3 contains 15 residues. V lost 4 bases and J lost 5; bases outside the gene matches: 8. The immunoSEQ assay was v3. Using immunoSEQ multiplex PCR, the repertoire was profiled, and TCRdb retains in-frame clones only, with some absent. The sample has roughly 60,000 clones, roughly 87% seen once. The sequence derives from a person aged 25 to 80 with non-small cell lung cancer. This rearrangement joins TRBV25-1 to TRBJ2-1; 7 positions agree with TRBD2. Sequencing used blood, obtained at baseline. CDR3: CASSGLAGPNNEQFF. CDR3 bases: TGTGCCAGCAGTGGATTAGCGGGTCCAAACAATGAGCAGTTCTTC.